Listed here are 25 T cell receptor beta chains from one sample, sequenced in a study of T cells in tuberculosis. Thawed, overnight-rested PBMC were stained with GMM-loaded CD1B tetramer, viability dye and anti-CD3, then sorted. CD1B tetramers were loaded with Rhodococcus equi-derived C32 glucose monomycolate. Generated by immunoSEQ multiplex PCR, the TCRdb table keeps only in-frame clones and is missing some. The table has some 90,000 clones, approximately 90% seen once. The sequencing sample was made of CD1b-GMM tetramer-negative cells sorted from PBMCs. These receptors were obtained from an adult woman with latent tuberculosis.

The chain combines TRBV9 with TRBJ2-2; 11 positions agree with TRBD2. This CDR3 has 16 residues. The trim removed 0 bases at V and 7 bases at J, leaving 5 bases unmatched. Per the germline V gene, CDR1 is SGDLS and CDR2 is YYNGEE. The CDR3 bases are TGTGCCAGCAGCGTAGATGTAGCGGGGGGGCGCGGGGAGCTGTTTTTT. This sequence encodes CASSVDVAGGRGELFF.

The rearrangement uses TRBV10-1 and TRBJ2-7; D possibly corresponds to TRBD2 (6 bases). Trimming took off 6 bases at V and 4 bases at J, with 16 bases between the two ends. The CDR3 contains 14 residues. Looked up from germline, CDR1 is WNHNN and CDR2 is SYGVQD (reference sequence). The CDR3 DNA sequence: TGCGCCAGCAGCCCCGTCAGCGGAGGGTACGAGCAGTACTTC. Encoded protein: CASSPVSGGYEQYF.

The chain couples TRBV5-8 to TRBJ1-5, with 12 bases matching TRBD1. Unmatched junction bases numbered 6, after V lost 7 bases and J lost 7 bases. The CDR3 has 14 amino acids. CDR1 SGHTS and CDR2 YDEGEE come from the germline V gene. The CDR3 nucleotides are TGTGCCAGCCGCGGGACAGGGGGCCAACAGCCCCAGCATTTT. This gives the protein CASRGTGGQQPQHF.

This chain's CDR3 is CASSYAGDTDTQYF. CDR3 coding DNA: TGTGCCAGCAGTTACGCGGGGGACACAGATACGCAGTATTTT. V usage is TRBV6-6 and J usage is TRBJ2-3; the match to TRBD2 covers 7 bases. This CDR3 region has 14 residues. Germline V gene lookup returns CDR1 MNHNY and CDR2 SVGAGI (reference sequence). The trim removed 2 bases at V and 2 bases at J, leaving 1 base unmatched.

In nucleotides, the CDR3 is TGTGCCAGCAGCGTCCCCCGCAAGCGGGGGGGCGTAAACCATGAGCAGTTCTTC. Translation gives CASSVPRKRGGVNHEQFF. The rearrangement uses TRBV9 and TRBJ2-1; 10 bases are shared with TRBD2. The CDR3 contains 18 residues. V lost 2 bases and J lost 8; bases outside the gene matches: 16. Germline V gene sequence: CDR1 SGDLS, CDR2 YYNGEE.

The genes are TRBV6-5 and TRBJ2-5, with D possibly being TRBD1 (6 bases). Trimming took 6 bases from V and 0 from J, leaving 11 bases between them. The CDR3 has 14 amino acids. Germline V gives CDR1 MNHEY, CDR2 SVGAGI. CDR3 nucleotide sequence: TGTGCCAGCAGGAGGACAGCCGACCAAGAGACCCAGTACTTC. Protein: CASRRTADQETQYF.

The chain recombines TRBV5-1 with TRBJ2-7; the match to TRBD2 covers 8 bases. In germline, CDR1 is SGHRS, CDR2 YFSETQ. Trimming removed 9 bases from V and 5 bases from J; junction bases left unmatched: 19. The CDR3 length is 16 residues. This chain's CDR3 is CATLHPGGGRSHEQYF. DNA of the CDR3: TGCGCCACACTACATCCGGGAGGGGGTAGATCACACGAGCAGTACTTC.

The chain couples TRBV6-5 to TRBJ2-2; D is possibly TRBD1 (6 bases). Germline V gene data show CDR1 as MNHEY and CDR2 as SVGAGI. The CDR3 extends over 13 amino acids. Trimming removed 6 bases from V and 4 bases from J, with 9 bases in between. The CDR3 loop reads CASSDRSTGELFF. CDR3 DNA: TGTGCCAGCAGCGACAGGAGCACCGGGGAGCTGTTTTTT.

Here the CDR3 DNA reads TGTGCCAGCAGCTTGGGGCCCACGGGACAGATCTACGAGCAGTACGTC. It specifies CASSLGPTGQIYEQYV. This chain links TRBV5-6 with TRBJ2-7, with TRBD1 identical over 7 bases. CDR1 is SGHDT, CDR2 YYEEEE, per germline. This CDR3 spans 16 amino acids. The ends lost 0 bases at V and 3 bases at J; junction bases unmatched: 9.

The chain carries TRBV5-1 and TRBJ1-4, with 10 bases fitting TRBD1. V was pared by 3 bases and J by 8 bases, with 7 bases of the junction left unmatched. The germline gives CDR1 SGHRS, CDR2 YFSETQ. This CDR3 has 15 amino acids. The DNA of the CDR3 is TGCGCCAGCAGCTGGGTTGGGACAGGGGTCGAAAAACTGTTTTTT. Translating gives CASSWVGTGVEKLFF.

J is TRBJ2-2 and V is TRBV9; TRBD2 matches at 8 bases. V dropped 2 bases and J dropped 4; count of bases not matched to a gene: 4. The germline gives CDR1 SGDLS, CDR2 YYNGEE. The CDR3 runs 15 residues. CDR3 sequence: CASSVGTRSTGELFF. CDR3 nucleotides: TGTGCCAGCAGCGTCGGGACTAGATCCACCGGGGAGCTGTTTTTT.

The rearrangement uses TRBV9 and TRBJ2-1; 9 bases align to TRBD2. The CDR3 covers 17 residues. The junction had 8 bases not matched to a gene; V was cut back by 0 bases and J by 4 bases. CDR1 is SGDLS, CDR2 YYNGEE, per germline. This CDR3 is CASSVEALAGSYNEQFF. CDR3 in DNA: TGTGCCAGCAGCGTAGAGGCTCTAGCGGGGTCATACAATGAGCAGTTCTTC.

The chain combines TRBV6-5 with TRBJ2-4; 7 positions agree with TRBD2. Germline V gene sequence: CDR1 MNHEY, CDR2 SVGAGI. V was pared by 3 bases and J by 13 bases, with 9 bases of the junction left unmatched. The CDR3 is 13 amino acids. The CDR3 sequence is CASSYYGLVLQYF. The CDR3 DNA is TGTGCCAGCAGTTATTATGGACTAGTTCTACAGTACTTC.

In nucleotides, the CDR3 is TGTGCCAGCAGGCCCTACAGGGGGATCTACGAGCAGTACTTC. It is translated as CASRPYRGIYEQYF. The chain links TRBV6-1 to TRBJ2-7; TRBD1 matches at 8 bases. The trim removed 6 bases at V and 3 bases at J, leaving 7 bases unmatched. Germline assignment: CDR1 MNHNS and CDR2 SASEGT. The CDR3 covers 14 residues.

The count of this clone is one. No conserved phenylalanine or tryptophan is present at the end of the CDR3, so a read error is the likely explanation. It is unclear where the CDR3 begins or ends on the DNA, so no DNA is shown, and the CDR3 is as TCRdb lists it. The chain recombines TRBV27 with TRBJ1-1; TRBD1, as called in the table, went unchecked against the DNA. The CDR3 extends over 9 residues, inclusive of both ends. Per the germline V gene, CDR1 is MNHEY and CDR2 is SMNVEV (reference sequence). CDR3 residues: CASGPPRPV.

This chain connects TRBV7-9 to TRBJ1-5; D ambiguous. The CDR3 is 14 residues long. Per germline, CDR1 SEHNR and CDR2 FQNEAQ (reference sequence). V lost 4 bases to trimming and J lost 0 bases, with 7 bases between them. The CDR3 coding sequence is TGTGCCAGCAGCTCCGACAATAGCAATCAGCCCCAGCATTTT. Amino acid sequence: CASSSDNSNQPQHF.

The CDR3 sequence: CASSQDGASGTKNTGELFF. DNA of the CDR3: TGCGCCAGCAGCCAAGATGGCGCTAGCGGGACCAAAAACACCGGGGAGCTGTTTTTT. The genes are TRBV4-1 and TRBJ2-2; 9 bases match TRBD2. V shed 0 bases, J shed 2 bases, and the junction held 10 bases outside the gene matches. The CDR3 has 19 amino acids. The germline V gene has CDR1 MGHRA and CDR2 YSYEKL.

The chain has TRBV28 and TRBJ1-2; 10 bases align to TRBD1. Germline CDR1 and CDR2: MDHEN and SYDVKM. Trimming took 6 bases from V and 6 from J; bases not matched to a gene: 7. There are 14 residues in the CDR3. The CDR3 loop is CASRYGDRGNGYTF. The CDR3, as DNA: TGTGCCAGCAGATACGGGGACAGGGGCAATGGCTACACCTTC.

The chain couples TRBV15 to TRBJ1-4, with a weak D call TRBD1 (5 bases). The CDR3 extends over 15 amino acids. The V end was cut by 1 base, the J end by 7 bases, with 13 bases between. Looked up from germline, CDR1 is LNHNV and CDR2 is YYDKDF (reference sequence). The CDR3 nucleotides are TGTGCCACCAGCAGAGTGGGAGGGGCAGGTGAAAAACTGTTTTTT. It specifies CATSRVGGAGEKLFF.

CDR3 loop: CASSPGFAGTGEKLFF. The CDR3 bases are TGTGCCAGCAGCCCGGGGTTCGCAGGGACAGGTGAAAAACTGTTTTTT. The V call is TRBV5-4, the J call TRBJ1-4; 8 nucleotides align to TRBD1. CDR3 size: 16 residues. Germline V gives CDR1 SGHNT, CDR2 YYREEE (reference sequence). V shed 4 bases and J 7 bases; nucleotides not matched to a gene: 12.

This chain links TRBV30 with TRBJ2-2, with 8 nucleotides matching TRBD1. With 8 bases clipped from V and 3 bases from J, the junction kept 5 bases outside the gene matches. CDR3 length equals 13 residues. From germline, CDR1 is GTSNPN and CDR2 SVGIG (reference sequence). CDR3 sequence reads: CAGIQGDTGELFF. The CDR3 bases are TGTGCCGGTATACAGGGGGACACCGGGGAGCTGTTTTTT.

The rearrangement links TRBV1 to TRBJ1-6. TRBV1 is classified as a pseudogene. The CDR3 extends over 18 amino acids. The CDR3 here is CTSSIKSGSCSYNSPLHF. The CDR3 DNA sequence: TGCACCAGCAGCATTAAGTCGGGGTCTTGTTCATATAATTCACCCCTCCACTTT.

The rearrangement uses TRBV7-3 and TRBJ1-1; 9 nucleotides align to TRBD1. Germline CDR1 and CDR2: SGHTA and FQGTGA. The V and J ends lost 1 base and 6 bases, in that order; junction bases with no gene match: 9. The CDR3 sequence is 16 residues long. CDR3 sequence: CASSLRGDRDMSEAFF. CDR3 DNA sequence: TGTGCCAGCAGCTTAAGGGGGGACAGGGACATGTCTGAAGCTTTCTTT.

For the CDR3, the DNA is TGTGCCTGGAGTGTGGGCTTCTACGAGCAGTACTTC. Amino acid sequence: CAWSVGFYEQYF. V gene TRBV30 combines with J gene TRBJ2-7; no clear D. V was clipped by 0 bases and J by 3 bases, with 6 bases between them. CDR3 length equals 12 residues. CDR1 and CDR2 (germline): GTSNPN, SVGIG (reference sequence). The full variable domain, its missing parts supplied by reference TRBV30 and TRBJ2-7, is SQTIHQWPATLVQPVGSPLSLECTVEGTSNPNLYWYRQAAGRGLQLLFYSVGIGQISSEVPQNLSASRPQDRQFILSSKKLLLSDSGFYLCAWSVGFYEQYFGPGTRLTVT.

The chain joins TRBV30 to TRBJ1-6, with D maybe TRBD1 (6 bases). Trimming pared 2 bases from V and 7 bases from J, leaving 12 bases between. Per the germline V gene, CDR1 is GTSNPN and CDR2 is SVGIG (reference sequence). The CDR3 sequence is 14 residues long. CDR3 DNA: TGTGCCTGGAGTAGAAACAGGGCGAATTCACCCCTCCACTTT. Encoded protein: CAWSRNRANSPLHF.